The next 9 T cell receptor beta chains were all read from a single sample in a study of cytomegalovirus exposure and HLA in healthy donors. The PCR made use of 60 Vbeta and 13 Jbeta primers. The data were produced by immunoSEQ multiplex PCR, yet TCRdb's version contains in-frame clones alone and is incomplete. The sample lists 95,000 to 130,000 clones; roughly three fifths were seen once. Sequences were obtained from PBMCs. The receptor set was obtained from a woman aged 40 to 50 in good health and CMV-seropositive.

This chain uses TRBV4-2 with TRBJ1-5, with 8 positions matching TRBD1. Germline values: CDR1 LGHNA, CDR2 YNFKEQ. The CDR3 loop spans 17 amino acids. J gave up 0 bases and V 2 bases, and 6 bases lay outside the gene matches. The CDR3 reads CASSQSQGASSNQPQHF. DNA for the CDR3: TGTGCCAGCAGCCAAAGCCAGGGGGCCAGTAGCAATCAGCCCCAGCATTTT.

The chain employs TRBV6-5 and TRBJ2-2; TRBD1 aligns across 9 bases. Germline values: CDR1 MNHEY, CDR2 SVGAGI. The CDR3 loop spans 14 amino acids. J gave up 5 bases and V 6 bases, and 4 bases lay outside the gene matches. The CDR3 is CASRRQGGTGELFF. CDR3 bases: TGTGCCAGCAGACGACAGGGGGGGACCGGGGAGCTGTTTTTT.

The genes are TRBV5-6 and TRBJ1-1; weak D call: TRBD1 (5 bases). Germline V gene sequence: CDR1 SGHDT, CDR2 YYEEEE. The CDR3 is 15 amino acids. The V end lost 5 bases, the J end lost 0 bases, and 14 bases lay between the germline ends. The CDR3 reads CASRITQTVNTEAFF. CDR3 DNA: TGTGCCAGCAGGATAACTCAGACAGTGAACACTGAAGCTTTCTTT. The whole variable domain, filled in from reference TRBV5-6 and TRBJ1-1, reads DAGVTQSPTHLIKTRGQQVTLRCSPKSGHDTVSWYQQALGQGPQFIFQYYEEEERQRGNFPDRFSGHQFPNYSSELNVNALLLGDSALYLCASRITQTVNTEAFFGQGTRLTVV.

This chain connects TRBV18 to TRBJ2-7, with 10 bases lining up with TRBD1. V shed 3 bases and J 1 base; nucleotides not matched to a gene: 3. CDR1 and CDR2 from the germline V gene are KGHSH and LQKENI. The CDR3 length is 15 residues. CDR3 amino acids: CASSPRTGGSYEQYF. In nucleotides, the CDR3 is TGTGCCAGCTCACCCAGGACAGGGGGTTCCTACGAGCAGTACTTC.

The rearrangement joins TRBV5-1 to TRBJ2-7; 11 positions match TRBD2. The V gene end was trimmed by 2 bases and the J gene end by 0 bases; junction bases not matched to a gene: 4. The CDR3 has 16 amino acids. The germline V gene has CDR1 SGHRS and CDR2 YFSETQ. The CDR3, as DNA: TGCGCCAGCAGCTTCGGGACTAGCGGTTCCTCCTACGAGCAGTACTTC. Translated, it gives CASSFGTSGSSYEQYF.

J is TRBJ2-3 and V is TRBV10-3, with 10 bases identical to TRBD2. Germline V lookup: CDR1 ENHRY, CDR2 SYGVKD. This CDR3 has 15 residues. J was trimmed by 2 bases and V by 5 bases; bases with no gene match: 4. In DNA form, the CDR3 reads TGTGCCATCAGTCCCGGACTAGCGGTCACAGATACGCAGTATTTT. This codes for CAISPGLAVTDTQYF.

V is TRBV7-8 and J is TRBJ2-7, with a weak D call TRBD2 (6 bases). The V gene lost 2 bases and the J gene lost 5 bases, with 7 bases spanning the gap. Germline values: CDR1 SGHVS, CDR2 FQNEAQ. The CDR3 contains 12 residues. The CDR3: CASSLWGDEQYF. CDR3 DNA sequence: TGTGCCAGCAGCTTATGGGGGGACGAGCAGTACTTC.

This chain connects TRBV6-5 to TRBJ1-2; TRBD1 aligns across 7 bases. V lost 6 bases to trimming and J lost 1 base; unmatched junction nucleotides: 8. This CDR3 spans 15 amino acids. Germline V gene lookup returns CDR1 MNHEY and CDR2 SVGAGI. CDR3 residues: CASRNAGTVNYGYTF. CDR3 sequence (DNA): TGTGCCAGCAGAAACGCCGGGACAGTTAACTATGGCTACACCTTC.

The genes are TRBV2 and TRBJ1-3; no definite D call. Germline V lookup: CDR1 SNHLY, CDR2 FYNNEI. There are 15 residues in the CDR3. V was trimmed by 2 bases and J by 0 bases, leaving 8 bases between them. The CDR3 DNA reads TGTGCCAGCAGTGAACTAAGGAGCTCTGGAAACACCATATATTTT. Protein sequence: CASSELRSSGNTIYF.